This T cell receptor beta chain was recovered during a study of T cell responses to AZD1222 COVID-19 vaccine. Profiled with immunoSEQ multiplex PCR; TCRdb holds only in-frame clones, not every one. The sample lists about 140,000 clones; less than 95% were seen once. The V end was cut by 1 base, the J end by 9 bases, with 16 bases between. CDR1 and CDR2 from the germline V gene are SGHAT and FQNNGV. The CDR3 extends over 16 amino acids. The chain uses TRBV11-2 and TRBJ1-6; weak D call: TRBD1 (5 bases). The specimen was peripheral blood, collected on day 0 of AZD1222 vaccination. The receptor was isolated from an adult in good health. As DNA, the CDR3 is TGTGCCAGCAGCTTAGTGCGGGGGGTTATAAGTTCACCCCTCCACTTT. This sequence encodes CASSLVRGVISSPLHF.